The sequence of this TCR beta chain was determined in a study of vaccination effects on CD4 cells after COVID-19. Antigen-specific CD4+ T cells were first expanded with viral peptide pools by the ViraFEST assay and only then sequenced. Culture proceeded for more than nine days, and CD4+ T cells were then isolated. Two-dose BNT162b2 or mRNA-1273 vaccination was given to participants. The V gene's germline CDR1 is LNHDA and CDR2 SQIVND (reference sequence). The CDR3 runs 13 residues. The V gene lost 5 bases and the J gene lost 4 bases, with 9 bases spanning the gap. The assay was immunoSEQ multiplex PCR, and TCRdb's table has in-frame clones only and misses some. Found here are tens of thousands of clones, around 85% of them singletons; the top ten hold more than 5%. As for this clone: The antigen is undetermined.

The sample consisted of CD4+ T cells from PBMCs cultured with SARS-CoV-2 spike peptides, taken after COVID-19 vaccination. The TCR comes from a human donor who received a COVID-19 vaccine. Some clones in this sample may be carry-over from other donors' samples. The chain links TRBV19 to TRBJ2-1; D may be TRBD1 (6 bases). The CDR3 loop is CASSGQGYNEQFF. CDR3 DNA sequence: TGTGCCAGTAGTGGGCAGGGGTACAATGAGCAGTTCTTC.